This is a list of T cell receptor beta chains from one sample in a study of STAT3 mutations in large granular lymphocyte leukemia. TCRdb keeps only in-frame clones here, not all; method: immunoSEQ multiplex PCR. This table has about 42,000 clones, about 81% appearing once. The material sequenced was PBMCs. These receptors all come from a human donor with T large granular lymphocyte leukemia. Some clones in this sample may be carry-over from other donors' samples. Each CDR3 is given with its conserved first and last residue.

TRBV6-5	TRBJ2-2	CASSYFSQNTGELFF
TRBV5-1	TRBJ2-1	CASGRDLAGGHNEQFF
TRBV6-5	TRBJ1-1	CASSPSDGRTEAFF
TRBV28	TRBJ2-4	CASSETVKNIQYF
TRBV20-1	TRBJ1-2	CSASWRKGYTF
TRBV6-6	TRBJ1-3	CASRNRGLTSGNTIYF
TRBV9	TRBJ2-7	CASSVGWGQDSYEQYF
TRBV5-1	TRBJ1-4	CASSYGAGEAIEKLFF
TRBV5-4	TRBJ1-5	CASSQDLNQPQHF
TRBV27	TRBJ1-1	CASSLVGSEAFF
TRBV5-5	TRBJ2-1	CASSIQGDRSYNEQFF
TRBV15	TRBJ1-2	CATSPTGTANYGYTF
TRBV28	TRBJ1-4	CASSFGKRRSATNEKLFF
TRBV5-1	TRBJ1-1	CASSLARRSQLTEAFF
TRBV5-1	TRBJ1-2	CASSLAGTATNYGYTF
TRBV10-3	TRBJ1-5	CAISERTGNNQPQHF
TRBV28	TRBJ1-5	CASSRTVFGQPQHF
TRBV6-6	TRBJ2-2	CASRPDRGDTGELFF
TRBV5-1	TRBJ1-5	CASSFGGAGNQPQHF
TRBV5-6	TRBJ1-2	CASSLWWGGGYTF
TRBV4-2	TRBJ2-2	CASSLTTGHTGELFF
TRBV21-1	TRBJ2-1	CASSFLSSYNEQFF
TRBV30	TRBJ2-6	CAWNRAGANVLTF
TRBV28	TRBJ1-1	CASINLGNTEAFF
TRBV6-1	TRBJ1-1	CATCPGGVEVAFF
TRBV7-9	TRBJ1-1	CASSLRENLEAFF
TRBV7-9	TRBJ1-3	CASSVAGQAGNTIYF
TRBV28	TRBJ2-7	CASMSGGVYEQYF
TRBV6-1	TRBJ2-2	CASRPTSSNTGELFF
TRBV6-4	TRBJ2-3	CASSPGTDTQYF
TRBV7-8	TRBJ1-1	CASSLMANTEAFF
TRBV5-1	TRBJ1-5	CASSLGGQYNQPQHF
TRBV4-2	TRBJ2-2	CASSQFETMRSGELFF
TRBV5-5	TRBJ1-4	CASSVEQGWNEKLFF
TRBV7-9	TRBJ2-7	CASTMGIYEQYF
TRBV4-1	TRBJ2-7	CASRGQGAGEQYF
TRBV7-9	TRBJ2-3	CASSFSAQDTQYF
TRBV7-2	TRBJ1-5	CASSLGQGAWEPQHF
TRBV11-2	TRBJ2-1	CASSITGLFNEQFF
TRBV2	TRBJ1-2	CASSEDRGSTF
TRBV29-1	TRBJ1-1	CSGGDPNTEAFF
TRBV7-2	TRBJ2-7	CASSLTGTALHEQYF
TRBV6-1	TRBJ1-2	CASRSGTDYGYTF
TRBV7-8	TRBJ1-2	CASSLGTVNYGYTF
TRBV4-3	TRBJ2-4	CASSQRTYRLGNIQYF
TRBV9	TRBJ2-3	CASSVGSTDTQYF
TRBV5-1	TRBJ1-4	CASSAQPQPTEKLFF
TRBV4-3	TRBJ2-2	CASSQVSGIGELFF
TRBV2	TRBJ1-6	CASSRQAHNSPLHF
TRBV4-1	TRBJ2-2	CASSPGQGENAGELFF
TRBV5-1	TRBJ2-7	CASSEKGQGYEQYF
TRBV7-8	TRBJ2-7	CASSLAKGPSSYEQYF
TRBV7-8	TRBJ2-1	CASSLRVIEGEQFF
TRBV5-1	TRBJ2-7	CASSSGRISYEQYF
TRBV7-2	TRBJ2-5	CASSATSGTGLPIQETQYF